These T cell receptor beta chains were read from a single sample in a study of immune cell composition in non-small cell lung cancer. The table came from immunoSEQ multiplex PCR; TCRdb's copy has only in-frame clones and leaves some out. The sample includes about 6,600 clones, nearly 80% of them seen just once. The sequencing sample was made of lung tumor tissue. Every receptor here comes from a human donor with non-small cell lung cancer. CDR3s include the opening cysteine and the closing phenylalanine or tryptophan. The order of the fields is D gene, J gene, clone size, V gene, CDR3 protein, CDR3 DNA. A D gene is named only where the DNA matches it firmly. Some rows mark clone size as missing; the rest say once, few, many or name a class of expanded clone.

d_gene: TRBD1; j_gene: TRBJ2-1; abundance: few; v_gene: TRBV18; CDR3aa: CASSPNDRGLYNEQFF; CDR3nt: TGTGCCAGCTCTCCTAACGACAGGGGGCTATACAATGAGCAGTTCTTC
d_gene: NA; j_gene: TRBJ2-2; abundance: NA; v_gene: TRBV19; CDR3aa: CASSRLQAIGELFF; CDR3nt: TGTGCCAGTAGTAGATTACAGGCGATCGGGGAGCTGTTTTTT
d_gene: NA; j_gene: TRBJ1-3; abundance: NA; v_gene: TRBV2; CDR3aa: CASRGGVSGNTIYF; CDR3nt: TGTGCCAGCAGGGGCGGGGTCTCTGGAAACACCATATATTTT
d_gene: NA; j_gene: TRBJ1-1; abundance: NA; v_gene: TRBV28; CDR3aa: CASGRGGNTEAFF; CDR3nt: TGTGCCAGCGGAAGGGGGGGGAACACTGAAGCTTTCTTT
d_gene: TRBD1; j_gene: TRBJ2-1; abundance: once; v_gene: TRBV7-9; CDR3aa: CASSMRDRVYNEQFF; CDR3nt: TGTGCCAGCAGCATGAGGGACAGGGTCTACAATGAGCAGTTCTTC
d_gene: TRBD1; j_gene: TRBJ1-1; abundance: NA; v_gene: TRBV11-2; CDR3aa: CASSLYGTGGANTEAFF; CDR3nt: TGTGCCAGCAGCTTATATGGGACAGGGGGCGCGAACACTGAAGCTTTCTTT
d_gene: TRBD1; j_gene: TRBJ2-7; abundance: once; v_gene: TRBV18; CDR3aa: CASSPSGQYTYEQYF; CDR3nt: TGTGCCAGCTCACCCTCGGGACAGTATACCTACGAGCAGTACTTC
d_gene: NA; j_gene: TRBJ1-6; abundance: NA; v_gene: TRBV11-1; CDR3aa: CASSLETQYNSPLHF; CDR3nt: TGTGCCAGCAGCTTAGAGACACAGTATAATTCACCCCTCCACTTT
d_gene: NA; j_gene: TRBJ1-6; abundance: few; v_gene: TRBV2; CDR3aa: CASSEAWEGFSYNSPLHF; CDR3nt: TGTGCCAGCAGTGAAGCGTGGGAGGGTTTCTCCTATAATTCACCCCTCCACTTT
d_gene: NA; j_gene: TRBJ1-1; abundance: NA; v_gene: TRBV5-1; CDR3aa: CASSFARMNTEAFF; CDR3nt: TGCGCCAGCAGCTTTGCCAGGATGAACACTGAAGCTTTCTTT
d_gene: NA; j_gene: TRBJ1-1; abundance: NA; v_gene: TRBV15; CDR3aa: CATSSYRSLNTEAFF; CDR3nt: TGTGCCACCAGCAGCTACAGGAGCCTGAACACTGAAGCTTTCTTT
d_gene: NA; j_gene: TRBJ2-6; abundance: NA; v_gene: TRBV18; CDR3aa: CASSPRGSGANVLTF; CDR3nt: TGTGCCAGCTCACCCAGGGGCTCTGGGGCCAACGTCCTGACTTTC
d_gene: NA; j_gene: TRBJ2-7; abundance: NA; v_gene: TRBV9; CDR3aa: CASSPTHAGWDEQYF; CDR3nt: TGTGCCAGCAGCCCGACGCACGCAGGTTGGGACGAGCAGTACTTC
d_gene: NA; j_gene: TRBJ1-1; abundance: few; v_gene: TRBV19; CDR3aa: CASSHPNTLEAFF; CDR3nt: TGTGCCAGTAGTCACCCCAACACATTGGAAGCTTTCTTT